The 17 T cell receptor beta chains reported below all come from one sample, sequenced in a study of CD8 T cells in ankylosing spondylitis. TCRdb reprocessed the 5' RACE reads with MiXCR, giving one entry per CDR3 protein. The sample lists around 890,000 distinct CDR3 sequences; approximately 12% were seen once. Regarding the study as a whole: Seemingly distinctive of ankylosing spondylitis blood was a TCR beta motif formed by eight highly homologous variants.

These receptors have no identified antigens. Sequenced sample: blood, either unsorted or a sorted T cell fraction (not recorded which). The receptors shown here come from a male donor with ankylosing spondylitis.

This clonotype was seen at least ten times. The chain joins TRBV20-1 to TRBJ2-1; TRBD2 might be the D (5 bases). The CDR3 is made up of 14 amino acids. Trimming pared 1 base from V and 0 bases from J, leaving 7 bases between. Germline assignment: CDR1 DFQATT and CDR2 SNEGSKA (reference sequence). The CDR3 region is CSARGRTSYNEQFF. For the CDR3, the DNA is TGCAGTGCTAGAGGGAGGACCTCCTACAATGAGCAGTTCTTC.

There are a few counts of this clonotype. In DNA form, the CDR3 reads TGTGCCAGCAGTCGGACTAGCGGGAGCCACACCGGGGAGCTGTTTTTT. Its protein is CASSRTSGSHTGELFF. The gene calls are TRBV6-1 and TRBJ2-2; 13 positions agree with TRBD2. With 5 bases clipped from V and 3 bases from J, the junction kept 3 bases outside the gene matches. CDR3 length: 16 residues. Germline CDR1 MNHNS, CDR2 SASEGT.

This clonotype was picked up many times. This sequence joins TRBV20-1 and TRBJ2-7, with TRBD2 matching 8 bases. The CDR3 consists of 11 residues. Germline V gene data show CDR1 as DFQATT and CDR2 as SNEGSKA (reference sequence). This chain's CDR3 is CSLAGDYEQYF. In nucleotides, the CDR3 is TGCAGCCTAGCGGGTGATTACGAGCAGTACTTC.

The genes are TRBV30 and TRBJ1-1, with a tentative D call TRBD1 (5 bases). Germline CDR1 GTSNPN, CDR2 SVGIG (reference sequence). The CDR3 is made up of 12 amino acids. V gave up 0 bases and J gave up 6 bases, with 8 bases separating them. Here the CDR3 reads CAWSVGAAEAFF. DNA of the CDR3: TGTGCCTGGAGTGTAGGGGCGGCTGAAGCTTTCTTT. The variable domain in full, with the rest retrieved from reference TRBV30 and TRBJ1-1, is SQTIHQWPATLVQPVGSPLSLECTVEGTSNPNLYWYRQAAGRGLQLLFYSVGIGQISSEVPQNLSASRPQDRQFILSSKKLLLSDSGFYLCAWSVGAAEAFFGQGTRLTVV.

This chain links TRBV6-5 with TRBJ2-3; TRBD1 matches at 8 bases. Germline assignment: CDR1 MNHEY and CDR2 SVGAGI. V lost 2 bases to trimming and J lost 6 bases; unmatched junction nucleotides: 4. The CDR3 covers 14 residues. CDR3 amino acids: CASSYGRGLDTQYF. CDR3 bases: TGTGCCAGCAGTTACGGCAGGGGGCTCGATACGCAGTATTTT.

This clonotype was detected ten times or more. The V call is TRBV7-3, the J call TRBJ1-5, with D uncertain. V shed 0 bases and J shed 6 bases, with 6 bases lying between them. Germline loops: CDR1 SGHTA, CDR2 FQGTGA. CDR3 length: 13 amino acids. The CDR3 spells CASSLTRSQPQHF. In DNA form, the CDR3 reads TGTGCCAGCAGCTTAACGAGGAGTCAGCCCCAGCATTTT.

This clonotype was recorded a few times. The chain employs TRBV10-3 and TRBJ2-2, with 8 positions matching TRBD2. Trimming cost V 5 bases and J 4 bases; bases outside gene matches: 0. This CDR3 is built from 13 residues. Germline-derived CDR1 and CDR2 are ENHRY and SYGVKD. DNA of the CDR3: TGTGCCATCAGTCGGGGGGGCACCGGGGAGCTGTTTTTT. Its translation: CAISRGGTGELFF.

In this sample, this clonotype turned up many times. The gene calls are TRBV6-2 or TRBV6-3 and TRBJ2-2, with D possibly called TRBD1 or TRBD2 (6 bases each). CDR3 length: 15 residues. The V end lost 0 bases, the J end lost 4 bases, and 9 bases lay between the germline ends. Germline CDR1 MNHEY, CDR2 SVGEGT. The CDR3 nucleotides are TGTGCCAGCAGTTACTCGGGGGGCAGCACCGGGGAGCTGTTTTTT. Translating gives CASSYSGGSTGELFF.

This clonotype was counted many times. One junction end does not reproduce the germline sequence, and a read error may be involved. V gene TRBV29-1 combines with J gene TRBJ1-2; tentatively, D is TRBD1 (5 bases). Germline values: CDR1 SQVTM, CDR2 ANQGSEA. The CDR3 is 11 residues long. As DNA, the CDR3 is TGCAGCGCTGAATGGAGGGGAGGCTACACCTTC. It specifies CSAEWRGGYTF.

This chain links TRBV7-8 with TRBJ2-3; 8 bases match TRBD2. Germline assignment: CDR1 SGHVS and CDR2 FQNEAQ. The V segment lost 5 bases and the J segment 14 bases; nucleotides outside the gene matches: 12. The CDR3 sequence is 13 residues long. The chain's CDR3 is CASSPGVAGLRYF. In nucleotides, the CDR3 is TGTGCCAGCAGCCCCGGGGTAGCGGGATTGAGGTATTTT.

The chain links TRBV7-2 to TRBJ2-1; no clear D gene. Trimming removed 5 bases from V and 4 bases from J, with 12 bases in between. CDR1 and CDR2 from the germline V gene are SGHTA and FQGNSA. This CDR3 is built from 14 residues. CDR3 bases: TGTGCCAGCAGCCCTATGACCATTTACAATGAGCAGTTCTTC. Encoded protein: CASSPMTIYNEQFF. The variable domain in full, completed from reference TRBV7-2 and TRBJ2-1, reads GAGVSQSPSNKVTEKGKDVELRCDPISGHTALYWYRQSLGQGLEFLIYFQGNSAPDKSGLPSDRFSAERTGGSVSTLTIQRTQQEDSAVYLCASSPMTIYNEQFFGPGTRLTVL.

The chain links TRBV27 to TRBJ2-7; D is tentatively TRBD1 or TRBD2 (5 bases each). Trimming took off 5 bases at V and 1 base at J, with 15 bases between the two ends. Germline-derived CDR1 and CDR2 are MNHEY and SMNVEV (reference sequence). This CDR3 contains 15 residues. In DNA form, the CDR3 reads TGTGCCAGCAGTGGGGGACCGAACCTTTCCTACGAGCAGTACTTC. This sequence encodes CASSGGPNLSYEQYF.

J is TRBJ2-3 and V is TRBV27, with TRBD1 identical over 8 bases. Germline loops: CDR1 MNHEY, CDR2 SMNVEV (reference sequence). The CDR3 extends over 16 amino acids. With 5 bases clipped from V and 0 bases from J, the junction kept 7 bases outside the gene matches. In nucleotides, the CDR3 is TGTGCCAGCAGTCCATTCAGGGGGCCTAGCACAGATACGCAGTATTTT. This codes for CASSPFRGPSTDTQYF.

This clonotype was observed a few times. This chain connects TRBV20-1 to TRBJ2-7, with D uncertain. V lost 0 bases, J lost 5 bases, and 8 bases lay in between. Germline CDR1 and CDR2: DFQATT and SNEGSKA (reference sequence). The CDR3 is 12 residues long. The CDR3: CSAREGFHEQYF. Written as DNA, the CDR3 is TGCAGTGCTAGAGAAGGCTTTCACGAGCAGTACTTC.

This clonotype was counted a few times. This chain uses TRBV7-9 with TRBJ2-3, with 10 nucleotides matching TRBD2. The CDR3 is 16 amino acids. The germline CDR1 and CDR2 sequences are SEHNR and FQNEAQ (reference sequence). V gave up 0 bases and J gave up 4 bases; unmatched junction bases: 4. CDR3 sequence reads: CASSLASGRWADTQYF. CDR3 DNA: TGTGCCAGCAGCTTAGCTAGCGGGAGGTGGGCAGATACGCAGTATTTT.

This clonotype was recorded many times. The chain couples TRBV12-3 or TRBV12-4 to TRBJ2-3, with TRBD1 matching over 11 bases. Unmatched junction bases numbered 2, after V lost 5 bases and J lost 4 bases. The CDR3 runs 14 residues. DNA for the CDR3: TGTGCCAGCAGTGGACAGGGGGCCGCAGATACGCAGTATTTT. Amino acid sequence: CASSGQGAADTQYF.

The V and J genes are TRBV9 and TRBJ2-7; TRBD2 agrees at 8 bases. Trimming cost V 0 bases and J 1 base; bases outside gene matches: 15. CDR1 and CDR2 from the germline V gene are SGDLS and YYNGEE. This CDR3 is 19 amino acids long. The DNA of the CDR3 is TGTGCCAGCAGCGTAGGGAGGGGACTAGGCTTTTCGAATTCCTACGAGCAGTACTTC. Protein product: CASSVGRGLGFSNSYEQYF.